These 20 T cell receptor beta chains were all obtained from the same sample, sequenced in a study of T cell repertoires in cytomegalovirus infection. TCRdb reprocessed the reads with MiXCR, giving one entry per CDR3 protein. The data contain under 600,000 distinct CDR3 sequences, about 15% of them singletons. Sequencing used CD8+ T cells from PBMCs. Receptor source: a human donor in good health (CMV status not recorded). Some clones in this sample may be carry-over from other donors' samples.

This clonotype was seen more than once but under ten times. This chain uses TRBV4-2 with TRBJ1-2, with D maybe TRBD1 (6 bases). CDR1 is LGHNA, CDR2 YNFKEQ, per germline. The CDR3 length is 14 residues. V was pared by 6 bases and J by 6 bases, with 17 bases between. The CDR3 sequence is CASRGAPSKDGYTF. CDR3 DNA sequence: TGTGCCAGCAGGGGGGCACCCTCAAAGGATGGCTACACCTTC.

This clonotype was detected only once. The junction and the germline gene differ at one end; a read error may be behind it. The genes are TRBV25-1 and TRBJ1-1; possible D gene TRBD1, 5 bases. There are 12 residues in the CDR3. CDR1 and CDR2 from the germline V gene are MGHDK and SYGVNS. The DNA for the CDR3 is TGTGCCCGCAGTGATAGTTGGGACGAAGCTTTCTTT. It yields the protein CARSDSWDEAFF.

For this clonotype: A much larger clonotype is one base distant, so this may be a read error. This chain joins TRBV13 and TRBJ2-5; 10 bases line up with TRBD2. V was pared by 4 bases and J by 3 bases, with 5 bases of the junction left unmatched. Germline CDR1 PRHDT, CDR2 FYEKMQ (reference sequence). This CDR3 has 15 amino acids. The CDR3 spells CASSSSGLAEETQYF. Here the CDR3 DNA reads TGTGCCAGCAGCTCATCTGGACTAGCGGAAGAGACCCAGTACTTC. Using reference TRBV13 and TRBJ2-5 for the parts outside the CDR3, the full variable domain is AAGVIQSPRHLIKEKRETATLKCYPIPRHDTVYWYQQGPGQDPQFLISFYEKMQSDKGSIPDRFSAQQFSDYHSELNMSSLELGDSALYFCASSSSGLAEETQYFGPGTRLLVL.

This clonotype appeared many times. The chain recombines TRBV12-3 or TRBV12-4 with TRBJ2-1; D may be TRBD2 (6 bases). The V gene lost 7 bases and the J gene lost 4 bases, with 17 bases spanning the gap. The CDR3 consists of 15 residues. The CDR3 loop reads CASTLSGGSYNEQFF. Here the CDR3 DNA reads TGTGCCAGCACCTTGAGCGGAGGGAGTTACAATGAGCAGTTCTTC.

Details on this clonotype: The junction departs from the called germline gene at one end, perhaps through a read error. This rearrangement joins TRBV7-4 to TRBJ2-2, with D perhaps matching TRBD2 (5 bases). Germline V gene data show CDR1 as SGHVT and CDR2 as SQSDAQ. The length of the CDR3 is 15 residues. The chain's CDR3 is CASGLVLGYTGELFF. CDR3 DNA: TGTGCCAGCGGCTTAGTACTAGGATATACCGGGGAGCTGTTTTTT.

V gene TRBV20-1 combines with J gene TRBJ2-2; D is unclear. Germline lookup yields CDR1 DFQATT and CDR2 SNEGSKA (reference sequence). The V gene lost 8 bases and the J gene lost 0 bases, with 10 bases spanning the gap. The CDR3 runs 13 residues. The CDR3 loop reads CSPRPANTGELFF. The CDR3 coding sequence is TGCAGTCCGAGACCCGCGAACACCGGGGAGCTGTTTTTT.

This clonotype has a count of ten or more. The CDR3 bases are TGTGCCAGTAGTATAGAAACTAGTTTGTCCTACAATGAGCAGTTCTTC. Protein product: CASSIETSLSYNEQFF. The chain recombines TRBV19 with TRBJ2-1, with D possibly being TRBD2 (5 bases). V lost 0 bases and J lost 1, with 10 bases in between. Germline CDR1 reads LNHDA; CDR2 reads SQIVND (reference sequence). This CDR3 is 16 amino acids long. Drawing the rest from reference TRBV19 and TRBJ2-1, the complete variable domain is DGGITQSPKYLFRKEGQNVTLSCEQNLNHDAMYWYRQDPGQGLRLIYYSQIVNDFQKGDIAEGYSVSREKKESFPLTVTSAQKNPTAFYLCASSIETSLSYNEQFFGPGTRLTVL.

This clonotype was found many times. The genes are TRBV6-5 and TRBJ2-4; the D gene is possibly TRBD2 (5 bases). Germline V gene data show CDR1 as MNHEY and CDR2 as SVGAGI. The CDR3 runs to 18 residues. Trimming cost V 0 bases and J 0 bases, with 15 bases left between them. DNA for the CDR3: TGTGCCAGCAGTTACTCGCCCGTACTAGGCGTAGCCAAAAACATTCAGTACTTC. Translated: CASSYSPVLGVAKNIQYF.

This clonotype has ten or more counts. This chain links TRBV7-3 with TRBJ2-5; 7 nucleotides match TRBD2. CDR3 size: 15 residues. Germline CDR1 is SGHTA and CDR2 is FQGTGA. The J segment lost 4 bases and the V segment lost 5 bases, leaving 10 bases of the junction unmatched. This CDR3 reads CASSLKGGSGETQYF. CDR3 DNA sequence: TGTGCCAGCAGCCTAAAAGGCGGGAGCGGAGAGACCCAGTACTTC.

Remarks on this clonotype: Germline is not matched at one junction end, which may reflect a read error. The CDR3 sequence is CASREGSSYNEQFF. CDR3 in DNA: TGTGCCTCGCGGGAGGGGAGCTCCTACAATGAGCAGTTCTTC. The chain combines TRBV4-1 with TRBJ2-1; 9 bases match TRBD2. CDR1 is MGHRA, CDR2 YSYEKL, per germline. The length of the CDR3 is 14 residues.

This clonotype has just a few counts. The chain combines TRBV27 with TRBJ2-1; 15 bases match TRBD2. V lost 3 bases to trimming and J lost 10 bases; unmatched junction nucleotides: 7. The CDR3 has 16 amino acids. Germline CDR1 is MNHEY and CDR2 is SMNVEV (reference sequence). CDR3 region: CASSFGLAGGPGEQFF. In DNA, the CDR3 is TGTGCCAGCAGTTTCGGACTAGCGGGAGGGCCCGGAGAGCAGTTCTTC.

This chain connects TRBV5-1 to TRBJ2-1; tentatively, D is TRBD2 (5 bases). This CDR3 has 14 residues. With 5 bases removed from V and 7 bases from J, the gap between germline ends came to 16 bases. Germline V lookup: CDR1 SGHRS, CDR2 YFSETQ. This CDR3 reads CASRRTGIRNEQFF. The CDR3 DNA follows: TGCGCCAGCAGGCGGACCGGGATCAGGAATGAGCAGTTCTTC.

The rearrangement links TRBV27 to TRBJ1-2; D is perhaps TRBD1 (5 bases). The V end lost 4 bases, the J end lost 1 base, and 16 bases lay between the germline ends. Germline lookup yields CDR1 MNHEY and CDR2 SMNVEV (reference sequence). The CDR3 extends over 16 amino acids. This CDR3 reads CASSSHLRQNNYGYTF. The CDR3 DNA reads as TGTGCCAGCAGTTCCCACCTGAGACAGAATAACTATGGCTACACCTTC.

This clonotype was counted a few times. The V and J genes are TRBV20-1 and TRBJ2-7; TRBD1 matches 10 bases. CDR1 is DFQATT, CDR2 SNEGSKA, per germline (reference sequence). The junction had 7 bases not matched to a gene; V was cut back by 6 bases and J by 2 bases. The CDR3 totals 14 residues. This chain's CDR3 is CSATGDRGPYEQYF. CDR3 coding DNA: TGCAGTGCCACAGGGGACAGGGGACCCTACGAGCAGTACTTC.

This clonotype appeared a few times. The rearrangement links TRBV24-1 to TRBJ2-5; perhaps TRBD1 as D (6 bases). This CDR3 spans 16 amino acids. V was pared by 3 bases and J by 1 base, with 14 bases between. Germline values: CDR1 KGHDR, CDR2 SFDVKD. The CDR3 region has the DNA TGTGCCACCAGTGATGAGCAGGGGCCATTCCAAGAGACCCAGTACTTC. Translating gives CATSDEQGPFQETQYF.

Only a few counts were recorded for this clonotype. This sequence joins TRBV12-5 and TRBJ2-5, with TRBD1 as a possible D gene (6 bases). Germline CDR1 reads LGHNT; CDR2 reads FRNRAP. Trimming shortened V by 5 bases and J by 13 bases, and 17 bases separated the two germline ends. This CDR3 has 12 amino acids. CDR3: CASGNPGAPLYF. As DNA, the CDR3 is TGTGCTAGTGGTAACCCAGGGGCCCCCCTGTACTTC.

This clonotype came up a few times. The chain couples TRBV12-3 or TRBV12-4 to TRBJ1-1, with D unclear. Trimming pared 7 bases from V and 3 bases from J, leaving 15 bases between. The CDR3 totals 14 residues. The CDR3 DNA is TGTGCCAGCACCTCTAGAGGGCTCCACACTGAAGCTTTCTTT. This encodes CASTSRGLHTEAFF.

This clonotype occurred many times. CDR3 loop: CASSRRGSEAFF. For the CDR3, the DNA is TGTGCCAGCAGTCGCAGGGGATCTGAAGCTTTCTTT. The V and J genes are TRBV27 and TRBJ1-1; TRBD1 might be the D (6 bases). Germline V gene data show CDR1 as MNHEY and CDR2 as SMNVEV (reference sequence). With 5 bases removed from V and 6 bases from J, the gap between germline ends came to 10 bases. The CDR3 loop spans 12 amino acids.

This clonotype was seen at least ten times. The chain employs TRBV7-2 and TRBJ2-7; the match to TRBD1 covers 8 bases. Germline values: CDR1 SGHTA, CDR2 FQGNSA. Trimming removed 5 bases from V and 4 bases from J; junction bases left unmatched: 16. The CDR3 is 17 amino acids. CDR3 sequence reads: CASSPERPGQVIYEQYF. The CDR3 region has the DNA TGTGCCAGCAGCCCCGAAAGGCCGGGACAGGTTATTTACGAGCAGTACTTC.

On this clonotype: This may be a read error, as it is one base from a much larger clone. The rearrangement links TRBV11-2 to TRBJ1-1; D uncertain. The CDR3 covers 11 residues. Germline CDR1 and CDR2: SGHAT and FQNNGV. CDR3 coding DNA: TGTGCCAGCAGCTCCTTTCCTGAAGCTTCCTTT. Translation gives CASSSFPEASF.